Below are 32 T cell receptor beta chains sequenced from a single sample in a study of shared clonotypes between healthy human individuals. The assay was immunoSEQ multiplex PCR, and TCRdb's table has in-frame clones only and misses some. The data show some 120,000 clones, 68% seen once. Source material: memory CD8+ T cells sorted from blood. Subset reported: CD45RO+ cells pooled with CCR7-negative TemRA cells. Source of these receptors: a young woman in good health.

The chain recombines TRBV11-3 with TRBJ1-5; D is ambiguous. From germline, CDR1 is SGHNT and CDR2 YENEEA. The CDR3 is 14 residues long. V gave up 2 bases and J gave up 3 bases, with 8 bases separating them. The CDR3 DNA is TGTGCCAGCAGCTTATTAGAATTCAATCAGCCCCAGCATTTT. Translation: CASSLLEFNQPQHF.

This clone has ten or more counts. The genes are TRBV25-1 and TRBJ2-1, with D perhaps matching TRBD1 or TRBD2 (5 bases each). V lost 3 bases and J 2 bases, leaving 11 bases between the germline ends. The germline CDR1 and CDR2 sequences are MGHDK and SYGVNS. The CDR3 has 15 residues. The CDR3, as DNA: TGTGCCAGCAGTGACCCGGGACGAACCTACAATGAGCAGTTCTTC. Residues: CASSDPGRTYNEQFF.

This clone showed up just a few times. CDR3 region: CASRTGTDENEQFF. As DNA, the CDR3 is TGTGCCAGCCGGACCGGGACGGACGAAAATGAGCAGTTCTTC. The chain employs TRBV25-1 and TRBJ2-1; tentatively, D is TRBD1 or TRBD2 (5 bases each). CDR1 MGHDK and CDR2 SYGVNS come from the germline V gene. CDR3 length: 14 residues. V dropped 8 bases and J dropped 7 bases, with 18 bases sitting between them. Supplemented by reference TRBV25-1 and TRBJ2-1, the full variable domain reads EADIYQTPRYLVIGTGKKITLECSQTMGHDKMYWYQQDPGMELHLIHYSYGVNSTEKGDLSSESTVSRIRTEHFPLTLESARPSHTSQYLCASRTGTDENEQFFGPGTRLTVL.

CDR3 sequence (DNA): TGTGCCAGCAGCCCCAACCCCCCCGGGGAGCAGTACTTC. It yields the protein CASSPNPPGEQYF. This chain links TRBV13 with TRBJ2-7; the D is unclear. Germline loops: CDR1 PRHDT, CDR2 FYEKMQ (reference sequence). V was shortened by 5 bases and J by 7 bases, with 15 bases between the two germline ends. The CDR3 is 13 amino acids.

V gene TRBV5-1 combines with J gene TRBJ2-7; D is unclear. Between the trimmed V and J ends, which lost 0 bases and 2 bases, there was a span of 9 bases. The V gene's germline CDR1 is SGHRS and CDR2 YFSETQ. The CDR3 contains 14 residues. The CDR3 DNA follows: TGCGCCAGCAGCTTGGACACCCATACCTACGAGCAGTACTTC. Translation gives CASSLDTHTYEQYF.

Points on this clone: Other DNA sequences of this sample code for an identical CDR3. As DNA, the CDR3 is TGTGCCAGCAGCGTATCCTGGGGCACTGAAGCTTTCTTT. Its protein is CASSVSWGTEAFF. This rearrangement joins TRBV9 to TRBJ1-1; unclear D gene. The germline V and J ends were trimmed by 1 base and 4 bases, with 8 bases remaining between them. Germline V lookup: CDR1 SGDLS, CDR2 YYNGEE. This CDR3 is 13 amino acids long. The whole variable domain, filled in from reference TRBV9 and TRBJ1-1, reads DSGVTQTPKHLITATGQRVTLRCSPRSGDLSVYWYQQSLDQGLQFLIQYYNGEERAKGNILERFSAQQFPDLHSELNLSSLELGDSALYFCASSVSWGTEAFFGQGTRLTVV.

The chain employs TRBV7-3 and TRBJ1-4, with D uncertain. CDR1 SGHTA and CDR2 FQGTGA come from the germline V gene. The V gene lost 3 bases and the J gene lost 1 base, with 6 bases spanning the gap. The CDR3 loop spans 14 amino acids. The CDR3 nucleotides are TGTGCCAGCAGCTTCGCCTTAACTAATGAAAAACTGTTTTTT. Translated, it gives CASSFALTNEKLFF.

The J gene is TRBJ2-3, the V gene TRBV4-2; the match to TRBD2 covers 9 bases. The germline V gene encodes CDR1 LGHNA and CDR2 YNFKEQ. The length of the CDR3 is 18 residues. V shed 1 base, J shed 6 bases, and the junction held 14 bases outside the gene matches. The CDR3 nucleotides are TGTGCCAGCAGCCAAGTTATAGCGGGAGCAGCCAGTGTGGATACGCAGTATTTT. Its protein product is CASSQVIAGAASVDTQYF.

The chain joins TRBV11-2 to TRBJ2-7; 9 bases line up with TRBD1. The germline V gene has CDR1 SGHAT and CDR2 FQNNGV. This CDR3 is 15 amino acids long. V lost 5 bases, J lost 2 bases, and 7 bases stayed unmatched. The CDR3 spells CASSPTGGAPYEQYF. Here the CDR3 DNA reads TGTGCCAGCAGCCCAACAGGGGGCGCCCCCTACGAGCAGTACTTC.

This clone came up a few times. The chain uses TRBV10-2 and TRBJ2-6; D gene ambiguous. The germline V and J ends were trimmed by 2 bases and 0 bases, with 5 bases remaining between them. Germline values: CDR1 WSHSY, CDR2 SAAADI. The length of the CDR3 is 15 residues. This chain's CDR3 is CASSESDSGANVLTF. As DNA, the CDR3 is TGCGCCAGCAGTGAGAGTGACTCTGGGGCCAACGTCCTGACTTTC.

This clone appeared a few times. The rearrangement uses TRBV27 and TRBJ2-5, with TRBD1 as a possible D gene (7 bases). V lost 4 bases and J lost 3, with 15 bases in between. The germline CDR1 and CDR2 sequences are MNHEY and SMNVEV (reference sequence). The CDR3 length is 15 residues. The CDR3 is CASSSSFRGEETQYF. In DNA form, the CDR3 reads TGTGCCAGCAGTTCCTCCTTCAGGGGGGAAGAGACCCAGTACTTC.

The rearrangement joins TRBV6-5 to TRBJ2-2; D is unresolved. The CDR3 is made up of 15 amino acids. V was shortened by 1 base and J by 7 bases, with 13 bases between the two germline ends. Germline V lookup: CDR1 MNHEY, CDR2 SVGAGI. Here the CDR3 DNA reads TGTGCCAGCAGTTACTTCGAGGAAGTGAGCGGGGAGCTGTTTTTT. It specifies CASSYFEEVSGELFF.

The rearrangement links TRBV11-2 to TRBJ1-1; 7 positions match TRBD1. From germline, CDR1 is SGHAT and CDR2 FQNNGV. The CDR3 consists of 14 residues. The J segment lost 4 bases and the V segment lost 5 bases, leaving 7 bases of the junction unmatched. This CDR3 reads CASSRGQNPTEAFF. For the CDR3, the DNA is TGTGCCAGCAGCCGGGGACAGAATCCCACTGAAGCTTTCTTT.

This rearrangement joins TRBV5-1 to TRBJ2-7; 9 bases match TRBD1. The CDR3 runs 14 residues. CDR1 and CDR2 (germline): SGHRS, YFSETQ. J gave up 4 bases and V 3 bases, and 5 bases lay outside the gene matches. This CDR3 reads CASSSDRGIYEQYF. DNA of the CDR3: TGCGCCAGCAGCTCAGACAGGGGGATTTACGAGCAGTACTTC. Complete variable domain (other parts from reference TRBV5-1 and TRBJ2-7): KAGVTQTPRYLIKTRGQQVTLSCSPISGHRSVSWYQQTPGQGLQFLFEYFSETQRNKGNFPGRFSGRQFSNSRSEMNVSTLELGDSALYLCASSSDRGIYEQYFGPGTRLTVT.

The chain links TRBV9 to TRBJ2-2; D not resolved. The ends were cut back, 0 bases at V and 4 bases at J, with 10 bases in the middle. Looked up from germline, CDR1 is SGDLS and CDR2 is YYNGEE. The CDR3 totals 15 residues. CDR3: CASSVGAQITGELFF. In DNA form, the CDR3 reads TGTGCCAGCAGCGTAGGAGCCCAGATCACCGGGGAGCTGTTTTTT.

The chain uses TRBV5-1 and TRBJ2-2; no definite D call. The length of the CDR3 is 15 residues. V lost 0 bases, J lost 7 bases, and 13 bases lay in between. CDR1 and CDR2 from the germline V gene are SGHRS and YFSETQ. DNA for the CDR3: TGCGCCAGCAGCTTGGGGGCCGTGAGGAACGGGGAGCTGTTTTTT. Translation gives CASSLGAVRNGELFF.

The rearrangement uses TRBV5-5 and TRBJ2-3; the D is unclear. Germline V gives CDR1 SGHKS, CDR2 YYEKEE (reference sequence). The V gene lost 3 bases and the J gene lost 2 bases, with 13 bases spanning the gap. This CDR3 region has 15 residues. The CDR3 DNA reads TGTGCCAGCAGCTCCCCCGTTGTACTCACAGATACGCAGTATTTT. The encoded protein is CASSSPVVLTDTQYF.

This clone was seen just once. The V and J genes are TRBV19 and TRBJ1-1; the D is unclear. Per germline, CDR1 LNHDA and CDR2 SQIVND (reference sequence). This CDR3 is 16 amino acids long. Trimming took 4 bases from V and 0 from J, leaving 15 bases between them. CDR3 protein: CASSTHTGRLNTEAFF. In nucleotides, the CDR3 is TGTGCCAGTAGTACACATACCGGACGATTGAACACTGAAGCTTTCTTT.

V usage is TRBV5-1 and J usage is TRBJ1-2; D gene unclear. The CDR3 runs to 13 residues. Germline CDR1 is SGHRS and CDR2 is YFSETQ. Trimming pared 0 bases from V and 8 bases from J, leaving 11 bases between. The CDR3 spells CASSLGTAAGYTF. The CDR3 DNA reads TGCGCCAGCAGCTTGGGAACGGCCGCAGGCTACACCTTC.

This sequence joins TRBV2 and TRBJ2-7; perhaps TRBD2 as D (5 bases). CDR1 and CDR2 (germline): SNHLY, FYNNEI. CDR3 length: 12 residues. Trimming pared 4 bases from V and 7 bases from J, leaving 11 bases between. The CDR3 bases are TGTGCCAGCAGTGTCGGGTTAGCGGAGCAGTACTTC. Its protein product is CASSVGLAEQYF.

This clone was recorded only once. This chain uses TRBV7-7 with TRBJ2-5; D perhaps matches TRBD1 (5 bases). This CDR3 is built from 15 residues. Trimming removed 1 base at V and 2 bases at J, with 11 bases between. The V gene's germline CDR1 is SSHAT and CDR2 FNYEAQ (reference sequence). The CDR3 region is CASSLGRTPQETQYF. In DNA form, the CDR3 reads TGTGCCAGCAGCTTAGGTCGGACACCACAAGAGACCCAGTACTTC.

This clone was found many times. V gene TRBV9 combines with J gene TRBJ2-5; 7 bases map to TRBD2. Germline V CDR1 and CDR2: SGDLS, YYNGEE. The CDR3 runs to 14 residues. Trimming cost V 2 bases and J 5 bases; bases outside gene matches: 6. CDR3 amino acids: CASSVGGSLETQYF. CDR3 DNA sequence: TGTGCCAGCAGCGTGGGGGGGAGTTTGGAGACCCAGTACTTC. Filled out from reference TRBV9 and TRBJ2-5, the complete variable domain reads DSGVTQTPKHLITATGQRVTLRCSPRSGDLSVYWYQQSLDQGLQFLIQYYNGEERAKGNILERFSAQQFPDLHSELNLSSLELGDSALYFCASSVGGSLETQYFGPGTRLLVL.

The J gene is TRBJ1-1, the V gene TRBV15; 8 positions match TRBD1. Germline V gene data show CDR1 as LNHNV and CDR2 as YYDKDF (reference sequence). V was pared by 3 bases and J by 0 bases, with 3 bases of the junction left unmatched. The CDR3 spans 15 residues. Written as DNA, the CDR3 is TGTGCCACCAGCAGTCGGACAGGGCTGAACACTGAAGCTTTCTTT. Its translation: CATSSRTGLNTEAFF. The full variable domain, in which reference TRBV15 and TRBJ1-1 provide the parts outside the CDR3, is DAMVIQNPRYQVTQFGKPVTLSCSQTLNHNVMYWYQQKSSQAPKLLFHYYDKDFNNEADTPDNFQSRRPNTSFCFLDIRSPGLGDTAMYLCATSSRTGLNTEAFFGQGTRLTVV.

This clone turned up a few times. The CDR3: CATSRGQGQETQYF. CDR3 DNA: TGTGCCACCAGCAGAGGCCAGGGCCAAGAGACCCAGTACTTC. The V and J genes are TRBV15 and TRBJ2-5; D may be TRBD1 (5 bases). Germline V CDR1 and CDR2: LNHNV, YYDKDF (reference sequence). Trimming cost V 1 base and J 1 base, with 7 bases left between them. The CDR3 extends over 14 amino acids.

The CDR3 here is CASSLAKDTSYEQYF. CDR3 sequence (DNA): TGTGCCAGCAGCTTAGCGAAGGACACTTCCTACGAGCAGTACTTC. The rearrangement links TRBV7-9 to TRBJ2-7; D is perhaps TRBD1 (5 bases). CDR1 and CDR2 from the germline V gene are SEHNR and FQNEAQ (reference sequence). The CDR3 is made up of 15 amino acids. V was cut by 0 bases and J by 1 base, with 10 bases left in between. The full variable domain, rest sourced from reference TRBV7-9 and TRBJ2-7, is DTGVSQNPRHKITKRGQNVTFRCDPISEHNRLYWYRQTLGQGPEFLTYFQNEAQLEKSRLLSDRFSAERPKGSFSTLEIQRTEQGDSAMYLCASSLAKDTSYEQYFGPGTRLTVT.

V is TRBV6-5 and J is TRBJ2-7; D is possibly TRBD2 (6 bases). The CDR3 contains 12 residues. Germline-derived CDR1 and CDR2 are MNHEY and SVGAGI. V was cut by 6 bases and J by 6 bases, with 12 bases left in between. Here the CDR3 DNA reads TGTGCCAGCAGGTATAGGGGAGGCGAGCAGTACTTC. Residues: CASRYRGGEQYF.

The chain carries TRBV25-1 and TRBJ2-3, with 9 nucleotides matching TRBD2. With 6 bases clipped from V and 1 base from J, the junction kept 8 bases outside the gene matches. The CDR3 covers 16 residues. CDR1 is MGHDK and CDR2 is SYGVNS in the germline V gene. CDR3 sequence reads: CASSGLAHTGTDTQYF. For the CDR3, the DNA is TGTGCCAGCAGCGGACTAGCGCATACCGGCACAGATACGCAGTATTTT.

The chain links TRBV11-3 to TRBJ2-1; D tentatively reads TRBD1 or TRBD2 (5 bases each). V dropped 5 bases and J dropped 7 bases, with 15 bases sitting between them. The CDR3 contains 14 residues. Germline V gene lookup returns CDR1 SGHNT and CDR2 YENEEA. In nucleotides, the CDR3 is TGTGCCAGCAGCCATGGGGACGTGCTAAATGAGCAGTTCTTC. Residues: CASSHGDVLNEQFF.

The CDR3 here is CASKGPEQADNRQYF. DNA of the CDR3: TGTGCCAGCAAGGGCCCGGAACAGGCCGACAATAGGCAGTACTTC. The chain links TRBV14 to TRBJ2-7; D is possibly TRBD1 (5 bases). Germline V CDR1 and CDR2: SGHDN, FVKESK. The ends were cut back, 7 bases at V and 9 bases at J, with 25 bases in the middle. This CDR3 has 15 amino acids. The full variable domain, with the rest looked up from reference TRBV14 and TRBJ2-7, is EAGVTQFPSHSVIEKGQTVTLRCDPISGHDNLYWYRRVMGKEIKFLLHFVKESKQDESGMPNNRFLAERTGGTYSTLKVQPAELEDSGVYFCASKGPEQADNRQYFGPGTRLTVT.

The rearrangement links TRBV18 to TRBJ2-1; either TRBD1 or TRBD2 may fit D (6 bases each). Deletions cut 1 base from V and 4 bases from J, with 11 bases between. Germline lookup yields CDR1 KGHSH and CDR2 LQKENI. CDR3 size: 15 residues. CDR3 sequence: CASSPRRGEYNEQFF. CDR3 in DNA: TGTGCCAGCTCACCACGGAGGGGGGAGTACAATGAGCAGTTCTTC.

The rearrangement links TRBV4-2 to TRBJ1-3; D gene uncertain. This CDR3 spans 16 amino acids. Germline assignment: CDR1 LGHNA and CDR2 YNFKEQ. Trimming stripped 1 base from V and 0 bases from J, with 10 bases between. The CDR3, as DNA: TGTGCCAGCAGCCAAGTTCCGAGCAACTCTGGAAACACCATATATTTT. It specifies CASSQVPSNSGNTIYF.

The chain uses TRBV2 and TRBJ1-1; D not resolved. The CDR3 runs 14 residues. Trimming shortened V by 7 bases and J by 0 bases, and 12 bases separated the two germline ends. Germline V gene sequence: CDR1 SNHLY, CDR2 FYNNEI. The CDR3 region has the DNA TGTGCCAGCACGAGGCACCTCATGAACACTGAAGCTTTCTTT. This gives the protein CASTRHLMNTEAFF. The complete variable domain, with remaining parts taken from reference TRBV2 and TRBJ1-1, reads EPEVTQTPSHQVTQMGQEVILRCVPISNHLYFYWYRQILGQKVEFLVSFYNNEISEKSEIFDDQFSVERPDGSNFTLKIRSTKLEDSAMYFCASTRHLMNTEAFFGQGTRLTVV.